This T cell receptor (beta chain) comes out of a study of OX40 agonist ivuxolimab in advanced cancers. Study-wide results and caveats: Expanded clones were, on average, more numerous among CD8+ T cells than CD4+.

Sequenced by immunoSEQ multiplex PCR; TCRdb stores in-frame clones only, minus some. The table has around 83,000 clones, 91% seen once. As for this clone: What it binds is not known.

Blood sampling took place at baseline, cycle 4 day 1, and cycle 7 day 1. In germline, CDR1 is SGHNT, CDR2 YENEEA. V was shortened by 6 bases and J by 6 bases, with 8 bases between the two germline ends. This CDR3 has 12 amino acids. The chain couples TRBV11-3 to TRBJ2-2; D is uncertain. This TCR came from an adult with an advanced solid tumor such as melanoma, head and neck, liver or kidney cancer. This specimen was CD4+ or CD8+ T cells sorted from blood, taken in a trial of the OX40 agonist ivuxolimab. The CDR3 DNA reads TGTGCCAGCAGGACGGTCTCCGGGGAGCTGTTTTTT. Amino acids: CASRTVSGELFF.